The sequence of this T cell receptor beta chain was determined in a study of T-cell memory formation after mild COVID-19. At the level of the study: There were largely donor-specific TCR clusters. Findings and limits, study-wide: Pre-infection memory showed some responding clones, and this suggested that cross-reactive memory joined. Largely, contracting CD4+ clones fell within CM and EM, and contracting CD8+ clones within EMRA. There was a balanced CD4/CD8 profile in clones contracting day 15 to 85, and later expanders leaned CD4+.

This clonotype was seen a few times. Its antigen is as yet unknown. Germline V gene data show CDR1 as MNHEY and CDR2 as SVGAGI. Trimming pared 0 bases from V and 7 bases from J, leaving 12 bases between. The CDR3 contains 14 residues. One entry per CDR3 protein, called by TCRdb with MiXCR from the 5' RACE reads. Among 300,000 to 350,000 distinct CDR3 sequences listed, 15% to 20% were seen once. The sequenced sample was PBMCs or a T cell subset sorted from them (not recorded which). The TCR comes from a man younger than 35 who had mild COVID-19 (a few samples of this study predate the infection). Cell type and time point are not known. The rearrangement uses TRBV6-5 and TRBJ1-1; D is uncertain. The CDR3 reads CASSYSRGLDEAFF. DNA of the CDR3: TGTGCCAGCAGTTACTCGAGAGGGCTCGATGAAGCTTTCTTT.